This T cell receptor beta chain appears in the sequencing data of a study of T cell changes during pregnancy in multiple sclerosis. Trimming pared 5 bases from V and 4 bases from J, leaving 20 bases between. The germline V gene has CDR1 SGHTA and CDR2 FQGNSA. CDR3 size: 16 residues. The repertoire was sequenced with immunoSEQ multiplex PCR; TCRdb's copy has only in-frame clones and lacks some. Found here are roughly 120,000 clones, approximately 93% of them singletons; the top ten hold roughly 6%. V is TRBV7-2 and J is TRBJ1-2; D unresolved. The TCR was taken from a female donor with multiple sclerosis, enrolled in a pregnancy study. The sample in question was peripheral blood, obtained before pregnancy. The DNA for the CDR3 is TGTGCCAGCAGCCAGAGGGCTGAGCCTTCCACCTATGGCTACACCTTC. Residues: CASSQRAEPSTYGYTF. Full variable domain (outside the CDR3, taken from reference TRBV7-2 and TRBJ1-2): GAGVSQSPSNKVTEKGKDVELRCDPISGHTALYWYRQSLGQGLEFLIYFQGNSAPDKSGLPSDRFSAERTGGSVSTLTIQRTQQEDSAVYLCASSQRAEPSTYGYTFGSGTRLTVV.